This T cell receptor beta chain was sequenced for a study of T cells in Graves' hyperthyroidism and ophthalmopathy. As to this clonotype: No antigen is known for it.

Amplification of TCR beta CDR3 regions used RNA as the template. RT-PCR in the first round (using the HTBI primer set) targeted the TCR CDR3. TCRdb re-called the multiplex PCR reads through MiXCR, storing one row per CDR3 protein. The data hold approximately 600,000 distinct CDR3 sequences, with 15% to 20% observed a single time. The germline gives CDR1 SGHAT, CDR2 FQDESV (reference sequence). The ends lost 1 base at V and 4 bases at J; junction bases unmatched: 9. CDR3 length equals 18 residues. Whole-study results and caveats: The model anticipated ophthalmopathy a median approximately 6.7 months pre-onset.

This clonotype was obtained from a woman aged 30 to 39 with Graves' hyperthyroidism. This chain uses TRBV11-1 with TRBJ2-5; 13 bases line up with TRBD2. Material for sequencing was blood. CDR3 region: CASSLGLLAGGSGETQYF. CDR3 bases: TGTGCCAGCAGCTTAGGATTACTAGCGGGAGGGTCGGGAGAGACCCAGTACTTC.